The TCR beta chain under discussion was sequenced for a study of CD8 T cells in ankylosing spondylitis. Turning to this clonotype: Its antigen is currently unknown.

The authors made TCR beta libraries by quantitative 5'-RACE with molecular barcodes. TCRdb called the 5' RACE reads again in MiXCR, with one record for every CDR3 protein. The data show some 250,000 distinct CDR3 sequences, around 7.8% seen once. Trimming cost V 2 bases and J 5 bases, with 17 bases left between them. The V gene's germline CDR1 is SGHTA and CDR2 FQGNSA. The CDR3 covers 16 residues. Study-level findings and limits: There was a TCR beta motif, made of several highly homologous variants, that appeared characteristic of ankylosing spondylitis blood. Significant enrichment of disease-linked clones was reportedly seen in matched ankylosing spondylitis synovial fluid. Certain motif variants had earlier appeared in reactive arthritis synovial fluid and blood.

This chain connects TRBV7-2 to TRBJ2-3, with D tentatively TRBD1 (6 bases). Sequencing was carried out using blood, either unsorted or a sorted T cell fraction (not recorded which). The TCR was taken from a male donor with ankylosing spondylitis or in good health (not recorded which). The CDR3 DNA sequence: TGTGCCAGCAGCTTATGGAGTGGGGGCCGAGGAGATACGCAGTATTTT. Amino acids: CASSLWSGGRGDTQYF.